The clone carrying this TCR beta chain appeared once. The target antigen is unknown. This entry is derived from a study of cytomegalovirus exposure and HLA in healthy donors. In the study overall: The roughly 120 validation repertoires matched the roughly 630 first-cohort repertoires in platform, a later analysis reported. Whole-study results and caveats: Some public TCRs appeared in many individuals, while most sequences were rare. The study recorded 150 to 200 TCR beta chains that were cytomegalovirus-associated.

V gave up 6 bases and J gave up 6 bases; unmatched junction bases: 7. CDR3 length: 14 amino acids. From germline, CDR1 is MNHNS and CDR2 SASEGT. Some clones are missing from TCRdb's copy, which holds only in-frame ones; the method was immunoSEQ multiplex PCR. The profile shows around 300,000 clones, about 86% of them singletons. From the approximately 120-subject validation cohort, which was separate from the roughly 670-subject first cohort, the donors were drawn. Source material: PBMCs. The J gene is TRBJ1-4, the V gene TRBV6-1, with 7 bases identical to TRBD1. This clonotype was obtained from a woman between 18 and 29 years old in good health and CMV-seronegative. The CDR3 DNA follows: TGTGCCAGCAGAACCGGGACAGTGTATGAAAAACTGTTTTTT. It codes for CASRTGTVYEKLFF.